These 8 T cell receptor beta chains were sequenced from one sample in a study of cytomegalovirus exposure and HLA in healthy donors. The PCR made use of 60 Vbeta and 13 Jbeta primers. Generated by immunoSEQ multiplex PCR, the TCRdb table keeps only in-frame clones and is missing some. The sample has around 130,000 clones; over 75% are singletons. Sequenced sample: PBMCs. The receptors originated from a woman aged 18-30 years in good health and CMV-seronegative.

This CDR3 is CASSEEGRGIVLDTQYF. CDR3 nucleotide sequence: TGTGCCAGCAGTGAAGAGGGCAGGGGGATTGTCCTAGATACGCAGTATTTT. This chain links TRBV6-1 with TRBJ2-3; 7 nucleotides agree with TRBD1. The germline CDR1 and CDR2 sequences are MNHNS and SASEGT. CDR3 length equals 17 residues. V shed 1 base, J shed 5 bases, and the junction held 12 bases outside the gene matches.

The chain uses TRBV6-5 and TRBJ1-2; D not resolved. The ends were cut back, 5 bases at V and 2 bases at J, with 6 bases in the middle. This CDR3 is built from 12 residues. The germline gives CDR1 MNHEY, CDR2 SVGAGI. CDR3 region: CASSTRNYGYTF. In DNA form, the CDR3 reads TGTGCCAGCAGTACGCGAAACTATGGCTACACCTTC.

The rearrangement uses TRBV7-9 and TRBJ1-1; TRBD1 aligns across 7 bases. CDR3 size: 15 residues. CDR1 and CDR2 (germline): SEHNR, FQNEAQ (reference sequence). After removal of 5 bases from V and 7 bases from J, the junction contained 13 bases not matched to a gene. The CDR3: CASSPSDRPPFEAFF. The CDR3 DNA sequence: TGTGCCAGCAGCCCCTCGGACAGGCCCCCCTTTGAAGCTTTCTTT.

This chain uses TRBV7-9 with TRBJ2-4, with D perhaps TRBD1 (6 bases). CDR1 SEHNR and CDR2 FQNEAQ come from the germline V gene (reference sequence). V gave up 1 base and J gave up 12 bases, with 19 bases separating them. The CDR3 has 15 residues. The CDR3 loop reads CASSLDGQRVDSQYF. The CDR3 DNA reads TGTGCCAGCAGCTTAGACGGTCAACGGGTGGACAGTCAGTACTTC.

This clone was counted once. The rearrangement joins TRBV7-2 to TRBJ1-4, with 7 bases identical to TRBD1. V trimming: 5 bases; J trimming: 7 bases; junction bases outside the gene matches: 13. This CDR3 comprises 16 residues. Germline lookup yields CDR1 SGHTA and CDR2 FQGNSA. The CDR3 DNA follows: TGTGCCAGCAGCGTTAGACAGGGAAGATTAGGTGAAAAACTGTTTTTT. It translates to CASSVRQGRLGEKLFF.

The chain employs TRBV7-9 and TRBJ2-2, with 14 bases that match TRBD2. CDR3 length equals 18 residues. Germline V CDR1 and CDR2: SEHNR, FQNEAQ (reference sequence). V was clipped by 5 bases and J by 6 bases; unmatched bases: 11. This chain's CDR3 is CASSTQKGLAGVPGELFF. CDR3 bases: TGTGCCAGCAGCACACAGAAGGGACTAGCGGGAGTCCCCGGGGAGCTGTTTTTT.

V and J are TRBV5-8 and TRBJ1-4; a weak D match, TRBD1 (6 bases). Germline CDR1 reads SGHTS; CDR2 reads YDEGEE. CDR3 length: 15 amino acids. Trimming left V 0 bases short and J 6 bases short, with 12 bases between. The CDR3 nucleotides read TGTGCCAGCAGCTTGGGGTGGACAGCCTATGAAAAACTGTTTTTT. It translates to CASSLGWTAYEKLFF.

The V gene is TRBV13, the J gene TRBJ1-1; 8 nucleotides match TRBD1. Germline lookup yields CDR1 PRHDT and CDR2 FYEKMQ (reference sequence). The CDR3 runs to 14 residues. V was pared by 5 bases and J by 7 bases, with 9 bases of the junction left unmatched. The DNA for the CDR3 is TGTGCCAGCAGCACTCGGACAGGGACGAATGAAGCTTTCTTT. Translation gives CASSTRTGTNEAFF.